The 10 T cell receptor beta chains given below trace back to one sample, sequenced in a study of tumor-infiltrating lymphocytes in primary liver carcinoma. Between roughly 17 and 31 mg of unsorted bulk tissue served as the source from which RNA and DNA were co-extracted. The input was 450 to 500 ng total RNA; TCR beta cDNA was made from it with a constant-region primer. Construction of TCR beta libraries relied on three successive nested multiplex PCR rounds employing slightly modified ARM-PCR. TRBV1-TRBV30 forward primers paired with a C-beta reverse primer drove the first two PCR rounds, about 9 cycles each. TCRdb analysed the multiplex PCR reads with MiXCR anew, one entry per CDR3 protein. The sample lists 95,000 to 150,000 distinct CDR3 sequences, around two thirds seen once, with 9.3% in the top ten. Sequencing used liver tumor tissue from sampling region 1. Sample subset: tumor region T1, superior pole. The receptors were sampled from a woman aged 60 to 75 with primary liver carcinoma and hepatitis B virus infection.

Comments on this clonotype: A read error is possible here, since a much larger clone lies one base away. This chain connects TRBV28 to TRBJ2-2; D call uncertain. This CDR3 spans 12 amino acids. V was trimmed by 7 bases and J by 7 bases, leaving 10 bases between them. CDR1 and CDR2 (germline): MDHEN, SYDVKM. The CDR3 DNA follows: TGTGCCAGCACCCCGAACTACGGGGAGCTGTTTTTT. The encoded protein is CASTPNYGELFF. The whole variable domain, filled in from reference TRBV28 and TRBJ2-2, reads DVKVTQSSRYLVKRTGEKVFLECVQDMDHENMFWYRQDPGLGLRLIYFSYDVKMKEKGDIPEGYSVSREKKERFSLILESASTNQTSMYLCASTPNYGELFFGEGSRLTVL.

This chain joins TRBV5-5 and TRBJ2-2; TRBD2 matches at 7 bases. The CDR3 is 14 amino acids. Losses at the gene ends were 7 bases for V and 5 bases for J; bases not matched to a gene: 8. CDR1 and CDR2 (germline): SGHKS, YYEKEE (reference sequence). The CDR3, as DNA: TGTGCCAGCGGGGGGGGTATGGATACCGGGGAGCTGTTTTTT. This sequence encodes CASGGGMDTGELFF.

The V call is TRBV5-1, the J call TRBJ2-5; D not resolved. This CDR3 contains 15 residues. Germline CDR1 is SGHRS and CDR2 is YFSETQ. V was shortened by 0 bases and J by 0 bases, with 9 bases between the two germline ends. Here the CDR3 DNA reads TGCGCCAGCAGCTTGGCCCCAGTTCACCAAGAGACCCAGTACTTC. It translates to CASSLAPVHQETQYF.

With respect to this clonotype: Just one base apart from a much larger clone, this may be a read error. This chain joins TRBV28 and TRBJ1-2, with D possibly matching TRBD1 (5 bases). This CDR3 is 14 amino acids long. Germline CDR1 is MDHEN and CDR2 is SYDVKM. Trimming left V 10 bases short and J 2 bases short, with 17 bases between. CDR3 protein: CATIRGANNYGYTF. In DNA, the CDR3 is TGTGCCACCATCCGAGGGGCCAACAACTATGGCTACACCTTC.

Concerning this clonotype: Possible read error: a much larger clone is one base away. The rearrangement links TRBV10-2 to TRBJ2-1, with 9 bases identical to TRBD2. The CDR3 totals 13 residues. Germline V CDR1 and CDR2: WSHSY, SAAADI. Germline trimming cut 4 bases from V and 14 bases from J; bases unmatched to any gene: 9. In DNA form, the CDR3 reads TGCGCCAGCAGTGTGGCGGGAGGGCTTAATAAGTTCTTC. It is translated as CASSVAGGLNKFF.

This chain uses TRBV6-1 with TRBJ2-1, with D perhaps matching TRBD1 (6 bases). V shed 6 bases and J shed 7 bases, with 16 bases lying between them. Germline values: CDR1 MNHNS, CDR2 SASEGT. The CDR3 has 14 residues. The CDR3 reads CASRDRSLYNEQFF. In nucleotides, the CDR3 is TGTGCCAGCAGAGACAGGTCCCTCTATAATGAGCAGTTCTTC.

This clonotype appeared once. Its ends do not fully match the called genes, so a read error is possible. The chain couples TRBV11-2 to TRBJ2-3; 8 bases agree with TRBD2. Germline V gene data show CDR1 as SGHAT and CDR2 as FQNNGV. The CDR3 loop spans 17 amino acids. The CDR3 loop reads CVSSFRTSPSNTNTQYF. Here the CDR3 DNA reads TGTGTCAGCAGCTTTAGGACTAGCCCGTCTAACACAAATACGCAGTATTTT.

The chain has TRBV28 and TRBJ1-5; D is undetermined. Germline V gene sequence: CDR1 MDHEN, CDR2 SYDVKM. This CDR3 is 14 amino acids long. V lost 2 bases and J lost 9, with 14 bases in between. The DNA of the CDR3 is TGTGCCAGCAGTTTAGGTCGCATGGGTCTGCCCCAGCATTTT. This codes for CASSLGRMGLPQHF.

To note about this clonotype: This may come from a read error, since a much larger clone is one base off. The chain is built from TRBV6-1 and TRBJ2-7; 13 nucleotides align to TRBD2. The V segment lost 9 bases and the J segment 8 bases; nucleotides outside the gene matches: 7. Looked up from germline, CDR1 is MNHNS and CDR2 is SASEGT. The CDR3 has 13 amino acids. CDR3 residues: CASSLAGGLKQYF. CDR3 DNA sequence: TGTGCCAGTTCACTAGCGGGAGGGCTTAAGCAGTACTTC.

This clonotype was seen more than once but under ten times. At one end, the junction sequence differs from germline, possibly due to a read error. This sequence joins TRBV29-1 and TRBJ2-5, with unresolved D. The V gene's germline CDR1 is SQVTM and CDR2 ANQGSEA. The CDR3 length is 15 residues. The CDR3 coding sequence is TGCATCGTTCTACTTTTGGTGATTAGTCAAGAGACCCAGTACTTC. Protein sequence: CIVLLLVISQETQYF.